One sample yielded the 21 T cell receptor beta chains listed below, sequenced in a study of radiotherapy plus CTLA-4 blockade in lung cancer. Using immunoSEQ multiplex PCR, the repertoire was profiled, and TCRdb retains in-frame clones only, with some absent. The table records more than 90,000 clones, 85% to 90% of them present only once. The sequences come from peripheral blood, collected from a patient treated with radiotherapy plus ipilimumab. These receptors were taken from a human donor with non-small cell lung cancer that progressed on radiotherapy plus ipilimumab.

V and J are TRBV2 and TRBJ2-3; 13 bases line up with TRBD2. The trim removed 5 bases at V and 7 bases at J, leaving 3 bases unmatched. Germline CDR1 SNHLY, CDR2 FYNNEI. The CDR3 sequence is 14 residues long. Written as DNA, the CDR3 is TGTGCCAGCAGTTGGACTAGCGGGAGTCATACGCAGTATTTT. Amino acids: CASSWTSGSHTQYF.

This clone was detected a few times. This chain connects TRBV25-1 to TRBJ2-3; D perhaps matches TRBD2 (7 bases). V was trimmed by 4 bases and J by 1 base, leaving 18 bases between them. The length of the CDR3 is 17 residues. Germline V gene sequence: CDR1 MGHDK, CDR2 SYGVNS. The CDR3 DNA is TGTGCCAGCAGTGGGGAGGGGGATACCCCTGGCACAGATACGCAGTATTTT. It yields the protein CASSGEGDTPGTDTQYF.

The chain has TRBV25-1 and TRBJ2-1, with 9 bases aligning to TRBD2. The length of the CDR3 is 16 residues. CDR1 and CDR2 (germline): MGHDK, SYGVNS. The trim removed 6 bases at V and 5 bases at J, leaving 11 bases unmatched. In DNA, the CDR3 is TGTGCCAGCAGCCCCTTCGGGACTAGCCTCGACAATGAGCAGTTCTTC. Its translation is CASSPFGTSLDNEQFF. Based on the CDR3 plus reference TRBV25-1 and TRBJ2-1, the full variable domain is EADIYQTPRYLVIGTGKKITLECSQTMGHDKMYWYQQDPGMELHLIHYSYGVNSTEKGDLSSESTVSRIRTEHFPLTLESARPSHTSQYLCASSPFGTSLDNEQFFGPGTRLTVL.

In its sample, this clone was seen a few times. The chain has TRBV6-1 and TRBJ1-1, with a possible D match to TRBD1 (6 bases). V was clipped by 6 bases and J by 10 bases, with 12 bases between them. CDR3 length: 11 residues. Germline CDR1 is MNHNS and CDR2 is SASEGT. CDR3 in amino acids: CASRLTGRAFF. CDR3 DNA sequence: TGTGCCAGCAGGCTGACAGGAAGAGCTTTCTTT.

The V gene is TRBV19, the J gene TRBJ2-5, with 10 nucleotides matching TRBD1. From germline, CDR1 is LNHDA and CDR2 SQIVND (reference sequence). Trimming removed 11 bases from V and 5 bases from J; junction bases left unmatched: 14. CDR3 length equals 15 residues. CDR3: CAVAPGQGSLETQYF. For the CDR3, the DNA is TGTGCCGTGGCTCCGGGACAGGGGTCCCTGGAGACCCAGTACTTC.

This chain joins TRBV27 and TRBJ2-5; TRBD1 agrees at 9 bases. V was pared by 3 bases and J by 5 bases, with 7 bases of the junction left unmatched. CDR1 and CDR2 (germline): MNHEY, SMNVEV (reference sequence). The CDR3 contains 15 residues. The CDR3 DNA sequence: TGTGCCAGCAGTTTTGGGACAGGGCTCGGGGAGACCCAGTACTTC. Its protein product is CASSFGTGLGETQYF.

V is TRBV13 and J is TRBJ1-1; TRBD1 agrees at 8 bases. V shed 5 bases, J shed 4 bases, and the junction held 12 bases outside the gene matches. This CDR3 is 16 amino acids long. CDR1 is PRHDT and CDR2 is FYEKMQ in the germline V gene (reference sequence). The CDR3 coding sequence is TGTGCCAGCAGCCTCCGTCCCGGGACAGGTTTCACTGAAGCTTTCTTT. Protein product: CASSLRPGTGFTEAFF.

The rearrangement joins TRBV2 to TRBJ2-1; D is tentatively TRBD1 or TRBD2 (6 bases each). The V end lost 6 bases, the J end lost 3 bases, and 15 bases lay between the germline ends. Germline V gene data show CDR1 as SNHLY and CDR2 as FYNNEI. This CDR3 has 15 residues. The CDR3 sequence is CASRKGGTGYNEQFF. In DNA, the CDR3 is TGTGCCAGCAGAAAAGGGGGGACTGGCTACAATGAGCAGTTCTTC.

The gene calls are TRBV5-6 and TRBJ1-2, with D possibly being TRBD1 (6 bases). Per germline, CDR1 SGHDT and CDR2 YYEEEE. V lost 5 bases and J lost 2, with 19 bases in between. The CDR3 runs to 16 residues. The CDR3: CASSPQAGQRNYGYTF. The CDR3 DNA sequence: TGTGCCAGCAGTCCCCAAGCTGGACAGCGCAACTATGGCTACACCTTC. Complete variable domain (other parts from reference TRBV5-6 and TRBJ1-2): DAGVTQSPTHLIKTRGQQVTLRCSPKSGHDTVSWYQQALGQGPQFIFQYYEEEERQRGNFPDRFSGHQFPNYSSELNVNALLLGDSALYLCASSPQAGQRNYGYTFGSGTRLTVV.

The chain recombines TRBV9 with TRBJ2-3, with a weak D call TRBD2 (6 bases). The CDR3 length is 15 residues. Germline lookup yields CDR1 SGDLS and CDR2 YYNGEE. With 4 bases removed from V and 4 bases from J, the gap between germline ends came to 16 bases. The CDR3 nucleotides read TGTGCCAGCAGCCCCGGGGTGGGGGGAGCAGATACGCAGTATTTT. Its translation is CASSPGVGGADTQYF. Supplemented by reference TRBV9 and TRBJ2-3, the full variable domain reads DSGVTQTPKHLITATGQRVTLRCSPRSGDLSVYWYQQSLDQGLQFLIQYYNGEERAKGNILERFSAQQFPDLHSELNLSSLELGDSALYFCASSPGVGGADTQYFGPGTRLTVL.

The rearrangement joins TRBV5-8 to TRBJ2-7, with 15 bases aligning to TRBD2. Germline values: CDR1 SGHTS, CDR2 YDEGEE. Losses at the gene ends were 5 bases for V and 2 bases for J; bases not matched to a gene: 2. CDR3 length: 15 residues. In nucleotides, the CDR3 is TGTGCCAGCAGTCGGACTAGCGGGAGGGCCTACGAGCAGTACTTC. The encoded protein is CASSRTSGRAYEQYF.

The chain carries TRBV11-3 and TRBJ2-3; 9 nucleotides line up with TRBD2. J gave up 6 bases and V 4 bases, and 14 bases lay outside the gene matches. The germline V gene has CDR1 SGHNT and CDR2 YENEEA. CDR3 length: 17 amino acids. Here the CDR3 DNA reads TGTGCCAGCAGCTCCTGGGTGGCTAGCGGGGCTTTGGATACGCAGTATTTT. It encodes CASSSWVASGALDTQYF.

The CDR3 is CAGTGYNEQFF. CDR3 nucleotides: TGTGCCGGAACAGGGTACAATGAGCAGTTCTTC. V is TRBV2 and J is TRBJ2-1; the D gene is possibly TRBD1 (6 bases). The CDR3 is 11 residues long. Germline lookup yields CDR1 SNHLY and CDR2 FYNNEI. V was cut by 11 bases and J by 4 bases, with 9 bases left in between.

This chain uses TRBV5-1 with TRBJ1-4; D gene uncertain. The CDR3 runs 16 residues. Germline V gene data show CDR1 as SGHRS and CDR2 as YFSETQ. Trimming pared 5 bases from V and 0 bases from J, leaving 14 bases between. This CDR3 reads CASRSGSGATNEKLFF. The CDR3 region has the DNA TGCGCCAGCAGGTCGGGGTCGGGTGCAACTAATGAAAAACTGTTTTTT.

The CDR3, as DNA: TGTGCCAGCAGAGAAACTGGGGGGCTTCAGCCCCAGCATTTT. Amino acid sequence: CASRETGGLQPQHF. The chain joins TRBV27 to TRBJ1-5; the D gene is possibly TRBD1 (6 bases). The CDR3 contains 14 residues. The germline V gene encodes CDR1 MNHEY and CDR2 SMNVEV (reference sequence). The V gene lost 6 bases and the J gene lost 6 bases, with 15 bases spanning the gap.

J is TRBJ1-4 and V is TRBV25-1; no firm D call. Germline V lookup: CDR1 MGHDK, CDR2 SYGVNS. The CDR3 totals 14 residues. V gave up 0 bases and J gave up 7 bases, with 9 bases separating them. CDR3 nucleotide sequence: TGTGCCAGCAGTGAATATAAGGGATCTGAAAAACTGTTTTTT. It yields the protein CASSEYKGSEKLFF.

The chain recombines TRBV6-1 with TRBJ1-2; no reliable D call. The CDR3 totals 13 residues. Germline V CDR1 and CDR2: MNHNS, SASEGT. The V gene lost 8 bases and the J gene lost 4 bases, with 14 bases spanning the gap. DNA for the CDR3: TGTGCCAGCGGGAGAGCCGAAAGCTATGGCTACACCTTC. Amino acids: CASGRAESYGYTF.

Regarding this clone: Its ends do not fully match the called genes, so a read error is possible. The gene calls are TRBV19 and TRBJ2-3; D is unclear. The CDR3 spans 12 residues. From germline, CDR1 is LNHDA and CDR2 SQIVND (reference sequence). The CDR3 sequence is CASSIGTHTQYF. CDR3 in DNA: TGTGCCAGTAGTATAGGCACACATACGCAGTATTTT.

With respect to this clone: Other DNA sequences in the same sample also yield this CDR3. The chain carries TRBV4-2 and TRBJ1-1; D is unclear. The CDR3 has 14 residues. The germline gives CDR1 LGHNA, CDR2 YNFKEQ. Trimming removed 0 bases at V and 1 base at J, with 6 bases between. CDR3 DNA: TGTGCCAGCAGCCAAGAGTACTGGAACACTGAAGCTTTCTTT. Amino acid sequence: CASSQEYWNTEAFF.

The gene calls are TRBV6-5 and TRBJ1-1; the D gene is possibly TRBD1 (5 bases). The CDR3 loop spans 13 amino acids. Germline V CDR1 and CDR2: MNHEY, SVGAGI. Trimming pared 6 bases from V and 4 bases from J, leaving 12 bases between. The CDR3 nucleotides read TGTGCCAGCAGGATGGGGGGGGGCACTGAAGCTTTCTTT. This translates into CASRMGGGTEAFF.

CDR3 DNA: TGTGCCAGCAAAGGACAGGGGGCTTCCTACGAGCAGTACTTC. As protein: CASKGQGASYEQYF. The chain employs TRBV2 and TRBJ2-7; 11 nucleotides align to TRBD1. The length of the CDR3 is 14 residues. V gave up 7 bases and J gave up 1 base; unmatched junction bases: 3. In germline, CDR1 is SNHLY, CDR2 FYNNEI. Based on the CDR3 plus reference TRBV2 and TRBJ2-7, the full variable domain is EPEVTQTPSHQVTQMGQEVILRCVPISNHLYFYWYRQILGQKVEFLVSFYNNEISEKSEIFDDQFSVERPDGSNFTLKIRSTKLEDSAMYFCASKGQGASYEQYFGPGTRLTVT.